This T cell receptor beta chain was observed in a study of beta chain features in type 1 diabetes. Study background: Sorted cells numbering roughly 100,000,000 were examined across all samples. General study results and limits: Type 1 diabetes patients had TCRB CDR3s that were shorter (moderately but significantly so) in all four CD4+ subsets. Whether TCRB rearrangement is influenced by HLA type was left unresolved in this analysis.

Over 95% purity was reached by all sorted populations. Expressed TCRB transcripts were sequenced because the entire RNA isolate underwent reverse transcription. Clones were read by immunoSEQ multiplex PCR, and TCRdb kept only the in-frame ones, dropping some. The data contain around 600,000 clones, approximately 13% of them singletons. The CDR3 runs 13 residues. Germline CDR1 is MDHEN and CDR2 is SYDVKM. The V gene lost 6 bases and the J gene lost 3 bases, with 12 bases spanning the gap. Only a few counts were recorded for this clone. Its antigen is as yet unknown. V usage is TRBV28 and J usage is TRBJ2-7, with a possible D match to TRBD2 (6 bases). This TCR came from a man aged 25 to 40 with type 1 diabetes. Sequenced material: naive CD4+ T cells from blood. CDR3 sequence reads: CASRSGLSYEQYF. The CDR3 DNA is TGTGCCAGCAGGTCGGGACTTAGCTACGAGCAGTACTTC. The variable domain in full, with the rest retrieved from reference TRBV28 and TRBJ2-7, is DVKVTQSSRYLVKRTGEKVFLECVQDMDHENMFWYRQDPGLGLRLIYFSYDVKMKEKGDIPEGYSVSREKKERFSLILESASTNQTSMYLCASRSGLSYEQYFGPGTRLTVT.